This T cell receptor beta chain was sequenced in a study of cytomegalovirus exposure and HLA in healthy donors. PCR used 60 Vbeta primers and 13 Jbeta primers. Clones were read by immunoSEQ multiplex PCR, and TCRdb kept only the in-frame ones, dropping some. The sample lists around 150,000 clones; nearly 80% were seen once. This sequence originates from a man aged 18 to 30 in good health and CMV-seropositive. Sequencing input: PBMCs.

CDR3 loop: CASSLGHSYEQYF. CDR3 sequence (DNA): TGCGCCAGCAGCTTGGGACACTCCTACGAGCAGTACTTC. This chain joins TRBV5-1 and TRBJ2-7; D is unresolved. V was cut by 0 bases and J by 0 bases, with 4 bases left in between. From germline, CDR1 is SGHRS and CDR2 YFSETQ. The CDR3 runs to 13 residues.